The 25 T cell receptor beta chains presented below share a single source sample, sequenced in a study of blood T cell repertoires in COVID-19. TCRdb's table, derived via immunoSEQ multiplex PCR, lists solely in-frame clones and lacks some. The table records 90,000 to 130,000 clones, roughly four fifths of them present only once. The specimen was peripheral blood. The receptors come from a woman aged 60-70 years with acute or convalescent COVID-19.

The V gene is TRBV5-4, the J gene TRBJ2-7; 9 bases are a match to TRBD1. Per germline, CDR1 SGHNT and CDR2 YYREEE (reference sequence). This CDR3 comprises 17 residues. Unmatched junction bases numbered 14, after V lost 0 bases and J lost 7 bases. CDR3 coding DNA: TGTGCCAGCAGCTTGGCCGAGCTAGGACAGGGGAATCGGGAGCAGTACTTC. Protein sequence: CASSLAELGQGNREQYF. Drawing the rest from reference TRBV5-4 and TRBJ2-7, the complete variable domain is ETGVTQSPTHLIKTRGQQVTLRCSSQSGHNTVSWYQQALGQGPQFIFQYYREEENGRGNFPPRFSGLQFPNYSSELNVNALELDDSALYLCASSLAELGQGNREQYFGPGTRLTVT.

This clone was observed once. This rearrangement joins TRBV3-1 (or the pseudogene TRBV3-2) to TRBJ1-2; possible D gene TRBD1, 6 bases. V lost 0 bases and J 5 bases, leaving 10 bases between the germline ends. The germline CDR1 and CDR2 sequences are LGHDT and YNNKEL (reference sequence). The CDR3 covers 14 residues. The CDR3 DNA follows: TGTGCCAGCAGCCAAGACGCAGGGGTTTATGGCTACACCTTC. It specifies CASSQDAGVYGYTF.

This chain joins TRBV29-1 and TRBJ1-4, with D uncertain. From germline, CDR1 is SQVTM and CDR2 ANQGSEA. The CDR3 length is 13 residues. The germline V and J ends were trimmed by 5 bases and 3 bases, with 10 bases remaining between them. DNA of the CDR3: TGCAGCGTTAGCGGCAGTCCTAATGAAAAACTGTTTTTT. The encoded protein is CSVSGSPNEKLFF.

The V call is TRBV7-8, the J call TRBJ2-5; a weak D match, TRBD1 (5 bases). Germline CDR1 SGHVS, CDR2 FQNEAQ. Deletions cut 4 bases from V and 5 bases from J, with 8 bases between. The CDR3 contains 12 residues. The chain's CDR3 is CASSSGPETQYF. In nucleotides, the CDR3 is TGTGCCAGCAGCTCAGGGCCGGAGACCCAGTACTTC.

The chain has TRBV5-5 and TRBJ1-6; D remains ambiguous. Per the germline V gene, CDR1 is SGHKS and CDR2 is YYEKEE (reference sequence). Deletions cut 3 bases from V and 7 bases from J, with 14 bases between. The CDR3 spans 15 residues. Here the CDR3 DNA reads TGTGCCAGCAGCTCGGGGAGGTTGGGAAATTCACCCCTCCACTTT. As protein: CASSSGRLGNSPLHF.

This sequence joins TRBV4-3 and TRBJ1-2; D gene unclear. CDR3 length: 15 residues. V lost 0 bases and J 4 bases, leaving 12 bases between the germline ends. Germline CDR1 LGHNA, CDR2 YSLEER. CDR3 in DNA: TGCGCCAGCAGCCAAGATAGCCCTCCGGGCTATGGCTACACCTTC. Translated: CASSQDSPPGYGYTF.

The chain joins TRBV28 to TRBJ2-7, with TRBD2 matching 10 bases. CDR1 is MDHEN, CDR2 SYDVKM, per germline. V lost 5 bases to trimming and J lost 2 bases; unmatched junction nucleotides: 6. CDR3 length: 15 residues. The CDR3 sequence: CASSAPSGGTYEQYF. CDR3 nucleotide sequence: TGTGCCAGCAGTGCTCCTAGCGGGGGAACCTACGAGCAGTACTTC.

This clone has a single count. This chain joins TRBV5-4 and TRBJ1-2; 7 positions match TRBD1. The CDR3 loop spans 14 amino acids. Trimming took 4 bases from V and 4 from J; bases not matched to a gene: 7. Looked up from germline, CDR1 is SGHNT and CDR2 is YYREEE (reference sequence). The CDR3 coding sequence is TGTGCCAGCAGCCCAGTCGACAGGGCCTATGGCTACACCTTC. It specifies CASSPVDRAYGYTF.

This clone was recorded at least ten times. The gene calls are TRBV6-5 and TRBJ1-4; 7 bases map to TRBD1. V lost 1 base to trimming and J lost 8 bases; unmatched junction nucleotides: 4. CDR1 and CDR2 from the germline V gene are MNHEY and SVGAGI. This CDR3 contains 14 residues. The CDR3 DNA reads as TGTGCCAGCAGTTACTTGGCAGGGGGGGAAAAACTGTTTTTT. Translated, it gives CASSYLAGGEKLFF.

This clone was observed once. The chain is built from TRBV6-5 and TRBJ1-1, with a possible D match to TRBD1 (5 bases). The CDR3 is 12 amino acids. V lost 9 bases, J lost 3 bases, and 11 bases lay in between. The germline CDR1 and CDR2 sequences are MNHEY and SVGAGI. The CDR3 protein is CASYRGDTEAFF. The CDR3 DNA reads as TGTGCCAGTTACCGGGGGGACACTGAAGCTTTCTTT.

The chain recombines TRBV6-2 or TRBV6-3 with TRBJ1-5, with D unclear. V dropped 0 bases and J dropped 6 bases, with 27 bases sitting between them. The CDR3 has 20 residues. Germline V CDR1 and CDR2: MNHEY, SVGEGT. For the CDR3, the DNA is TGTGCCAGCAGTTACTCCTTGGGAGGGCACCTCCGAGCCGATCGTCAGCCCCAGCATTTT. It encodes CASSYSLGGHLRADRQPQHF.

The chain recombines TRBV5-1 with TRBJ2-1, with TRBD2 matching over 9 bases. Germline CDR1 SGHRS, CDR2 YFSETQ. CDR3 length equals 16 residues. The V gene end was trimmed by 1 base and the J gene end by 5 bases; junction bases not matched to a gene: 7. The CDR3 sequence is CASSLSTSGYNNEQFF. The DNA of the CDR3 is TGCGCCAGCAGCTTGTCGACTAGCGGCTACAACAATGAGCAGTTCTTC.

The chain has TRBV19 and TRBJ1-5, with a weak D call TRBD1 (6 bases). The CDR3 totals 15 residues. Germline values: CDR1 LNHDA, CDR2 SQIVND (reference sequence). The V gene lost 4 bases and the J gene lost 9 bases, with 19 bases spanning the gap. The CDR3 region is CASSNPGAGGLPQHF. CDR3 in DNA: TGTGCCAGTAGTAACCCAGGGGCGGGGGGTCTGCCCCAGCATTTT.

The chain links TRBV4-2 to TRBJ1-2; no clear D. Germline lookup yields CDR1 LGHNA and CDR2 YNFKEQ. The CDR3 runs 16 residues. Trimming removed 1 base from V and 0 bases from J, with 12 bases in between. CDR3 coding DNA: TGTGCCAGCAGCCAAGTTCTCTATCCGGCTAACTATGGCTACACCTTC. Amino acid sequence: CASSQVLYPANYGYTF.

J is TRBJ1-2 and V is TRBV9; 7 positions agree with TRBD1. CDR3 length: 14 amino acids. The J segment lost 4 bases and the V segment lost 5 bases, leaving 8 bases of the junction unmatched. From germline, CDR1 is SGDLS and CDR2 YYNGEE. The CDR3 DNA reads TGTGCCAGCAGTCGCCAGGGGGGTGGCTATGGCTACACCTTC. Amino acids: CASSRQGGGYGYTF.

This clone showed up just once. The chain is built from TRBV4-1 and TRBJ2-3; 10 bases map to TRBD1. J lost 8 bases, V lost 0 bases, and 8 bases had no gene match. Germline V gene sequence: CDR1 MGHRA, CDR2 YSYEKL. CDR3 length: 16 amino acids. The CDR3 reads CASSQESRDRGFTQYF. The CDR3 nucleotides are TGCGCCAGCAGCCAAGAGTCGCGGGACAGGGGCTTTACGCAGTATTTT.

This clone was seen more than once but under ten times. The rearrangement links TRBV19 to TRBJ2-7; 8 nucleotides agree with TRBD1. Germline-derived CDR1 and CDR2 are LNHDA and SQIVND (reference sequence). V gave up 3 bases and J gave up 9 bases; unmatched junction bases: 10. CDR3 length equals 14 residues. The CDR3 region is CASSMGQDVTAQYF. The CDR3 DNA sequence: TGTGCCAGTAGTATGGGACAGGATGTTACAGCGCAGTACTTC.

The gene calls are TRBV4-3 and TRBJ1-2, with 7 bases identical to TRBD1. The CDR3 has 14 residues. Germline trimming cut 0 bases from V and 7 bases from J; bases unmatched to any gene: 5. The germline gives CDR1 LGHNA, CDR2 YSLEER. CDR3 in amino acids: CASSQETGSSGYTF. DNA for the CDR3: TGCGCCAGCAGCCAAGAGACAGGGTCATCTGGCTACACCTTC.

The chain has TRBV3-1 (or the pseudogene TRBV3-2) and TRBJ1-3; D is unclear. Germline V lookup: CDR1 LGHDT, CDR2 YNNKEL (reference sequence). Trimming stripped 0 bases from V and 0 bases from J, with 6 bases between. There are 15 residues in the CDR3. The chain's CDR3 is CASSQDSYSGNTIYF. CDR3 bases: TGTGCCAGCAGCCAAGATTCTTACTCTGGAAACACCATATATTTT.

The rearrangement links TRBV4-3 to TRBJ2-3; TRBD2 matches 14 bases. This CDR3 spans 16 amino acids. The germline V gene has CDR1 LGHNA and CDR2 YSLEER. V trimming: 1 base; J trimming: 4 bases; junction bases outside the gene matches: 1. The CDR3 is CASSQGLAGGPDTQYF. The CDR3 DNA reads TGCGCCAGCAGCCAAGGACTAGCGGGGGGGCCAGATACGCAGTATTTT.

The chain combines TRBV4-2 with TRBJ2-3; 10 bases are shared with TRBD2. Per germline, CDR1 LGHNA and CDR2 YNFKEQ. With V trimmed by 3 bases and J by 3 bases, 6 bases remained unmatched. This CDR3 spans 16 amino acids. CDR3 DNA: TGTGCCAGCAGCCAGGAACTAGCGGGGTTTACAGATACGCAGTATTTT. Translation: CASSQELAGFTDTQYF.

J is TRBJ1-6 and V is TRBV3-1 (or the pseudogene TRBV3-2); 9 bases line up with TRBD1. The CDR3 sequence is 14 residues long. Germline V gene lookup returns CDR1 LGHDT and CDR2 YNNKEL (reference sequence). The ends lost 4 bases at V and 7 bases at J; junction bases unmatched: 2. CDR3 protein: CASSLGQGNSPLHF. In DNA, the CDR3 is TGTGCCAGCAGCCTTGGACAGGGGAATTCACCCCTCCACTTT.

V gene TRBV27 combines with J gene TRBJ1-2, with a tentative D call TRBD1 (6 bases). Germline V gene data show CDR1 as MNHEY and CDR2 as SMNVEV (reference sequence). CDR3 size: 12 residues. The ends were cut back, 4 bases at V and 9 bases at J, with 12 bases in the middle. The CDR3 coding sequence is TGTGCCAGCAGTTCCCCGGACAGTAGCTACACCTTC. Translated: CASSSPDSSYTF.

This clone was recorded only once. CDR3 amino acids: CASSGDRSPSGYTF. CDR3 sequence (DNA): TGTGCCAGCAGTGGGGACAGGTCCCCTTCCGGCTACACCTTC. The genes are TRBV27 and TRBJ1-2; TRBD1 matches at 8 bases. J gave up 8 bases and V 5 bases, and 10 bases lay outside the gene matches. CDR1 and CDR2 (germline): MNHEY, SMNVEV (reference sequence). The CDR3 runs 14 residues.

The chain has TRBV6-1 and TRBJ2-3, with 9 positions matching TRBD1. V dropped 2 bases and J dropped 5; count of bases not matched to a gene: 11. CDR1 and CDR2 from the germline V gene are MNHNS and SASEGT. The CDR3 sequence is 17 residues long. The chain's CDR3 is CASSEPPNRGPGDTQYF. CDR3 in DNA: TGTGCCAGCAGTGAACCCCCCAACAGGGGGCCTGGAGATACGCAGTATTTT.